Shown below are 7 T cell receptor beta chains from a single sample sequenced in a study of cytomegalovirus exposure and HLA in healthy donors (dated by TCRdb to between 2016 and 2019). Library preparation was by the immunoSEQ multiplex PCR assay. A mixture of 60 forward primers for TCR Vbeta segments and 13 reverse primers for TCR Jbeta segments was used in the multiplex PCR. Held by TCRdb, this immuneACCESS table contains in-frame sequences only and omits some clones. Under half of the omission traces to an unresolved V gene where checked; the cause of the rest is unknown. The sample includes 310,000 or so clones, with approximately 90% observed a single time. More than 2% of the sample rests with the top ten. Sequenced input: PBMCs. These receptors all come from a woman between 18 and 29 years old in good health and CMV-seronegative.

The chain links TRBV29-1 to TRBJ1-3; no clear D gene. The CDR3 runs to 16 residues. The germline gives CDR1 SQVTM, CDR2 ANQGSEA. Trimming took off 4 bases at V and 0 bases at J, with 16 bases between the two ends. The DNA of the CDR3 is TGCAGCGTTGCGGGAGGTCAGGAATCCTCTGGAAACACCATATATTTT. It specifies CSVAGGQESSGNTIYF.

The gene calls are TRBV7-9 and TRBJ2-7; no firm D call. This CDR3 has 14 residues. Germline V gene data show CDR1 as SEHNR and CDR2 as FQNEAQ (reference sequence). Trimming removed 5 bases from V and 1 base from J, with 12 bases in between. In DNA form, the CDR3 reads TGTGCCAGCAGCCCACGCGAGAATTCCTACGAGCAGTACTTC. It encodes CASSPRENSYEQYF.

This clone has only a few counts. The V gene is TRBV6-1, the J gene TRBJ1-5; the D gene is possibly TRBD1 (6 bases). The CDR3 is made up of 13 amino acids. The V gene's germline CDR1 is MNHNS and CDR2 SASEGT. Trimming removed 7 bases from V and 3 bases from J, with 10 bases in between. The CDR3 region has the DNA TGTGCCAGCACTGACAGGAACAATCAGCCCCAGCATTTT. Protein: CASTDRNNQPQHF.

This clone appeared once. The J gene is TRBJ2-3, the V gene TRBV6-4; 9 bases line up with TRBD2. The CDR3 runs to 18 residues. With V trimmed by 5 bases and J by 0 bases, 12 bases remained unmatched. Germline V gene data show CDR1 as MRHNA and CDR2 as SNTAGT. CDR3 loop: CASSPGTSYPYSTDTQYF. In DNA form, the CDR3 reads TGTGCCAGCAGTCCCGGGACTAGCTATCCTTATAGCACAGATACGCAGTATTTT.

Note on this clone: The junction departs from the called germline gene at one end, perhaps through a read error. This sequence joins TRBV7-9 and TRBJ2-7, with TRBD2 identical over 9 bases. The CDR3 is 14 residues long. In germline, CDR1 is SEHNR, CDR2 FQNEAQ (reference sequence). The CDR3 reads CSSSLLAGSYEQYF. Written as DNA, the CDR3 is TGTTCCAGCAGCTTGCTAGCGGGGTCGTACGAGCAGTACTTC.

This chain joins TRBV19 and TRBJ1-1, with D uncertain. V shed 7 bases and J shed 1 base, with 7 bases lying between them. The germline V gene encodes CDR1 LNHDA and CDR2 SQIVND (reference sequence). The CDR3 spans 12 residues. The CDR3 loop is CASKDWNTEAFF. The DNA for the CDR3 is TGTGCCAGTAAGGACTGGAACACTGAAGCTTTCTTT.

The chain uses TRBV9 and TRBJ2-1, with D possibly being TRBD1 (6 bases). This CDR3 region has 16 residues. Trimming took 4 bases from V and 1 from J, leaving 15 bases between them. CDR1 is SGDLS and CDR2 is YYNGEE in the germline V gene. The CDR3: CASSLKGESSYNEQFF. The CDR3 DNA reads as TGTGCCAGCAGCCTCAAGGGGGAGTCGTCCTACAATGAGCAGTTCTTC.